This T cell receptor beta chain was recovered during a study of shared clonotypes between healthy human individuals. All participating donors were Caucasian adults from Nashville, Tennessee. Here immunoSEQ multiplex PCR was the method, and the copy in TCRdb shows in-frame clones only, minus some. The sample lists 980,000 or so clones, about three quarters seen once, with around 1.5% in the top ten. CDR3 length: 13 residues. Germline lookup yields CDR1 MDHEN and CDR2 SYDVKM. Unmatched junction bases numbered 4, after V lost 2 bases and J lost 7 bases. This clone was observed a single time. The sample carries other DNA sequences with the same CDR3.

V gene TRBV28 combines with J gene TRBJ1-2, with 7 bases lining up with TRBD1. What was sequenced was memory CD4+ T cells sorted from blood. Subset in this sample: CD45RA-negative fraction. The sequence was collected from a man between 18 and 29 years old in good health. Written as DNA, the CDR3 is TGTGCCAGCAGTTTAGGCCAGGGGGGTGGCTACACCTTC. Its protein product is CASSLGQGGGYTF.